This T cell receptor beta chain was captured in a study of shared clonotypes between healthy human individuals. Only CD45RO-negative cells positively selected for CCR7 counted as naive CD8 cells, so terminally differentiated effector memory CD45RA+ cells were excluded. Here immunoSEQ multiplex PCR was the method, and the copy in TCRdb shows in-frame clones only, minus some. This table has approximately 1.9 million clones, about 93% appearing once. Germline V gene lookup returns CDR1 SNHLY and CDR2 FYNNEI. This CDR3 is built from 14 residues. The J segment lost 2 bases and the V segment lost 9 bases, leaving 8 bases of the junction unmatched.

Sequenced: naive CD8+ T cells from PBMCs. This receptor was obtained from a young man in good health. Some clones in this sample may be carry-over from other donors' samples. The chain links TRBV2 to TRBJ1-1; 8 bases line up with TRBD1. Here the CDR3 reads CARMDRVNNTEAFF. Written as DNA, the CDR3 is TGTGCCAGAATGGACAGGGTGAACAACACTGAAGCTTTCTTT.